These 5 T cell receptor beta chains were all obtained from the same sample, sequenced in a study of sequential checkpoint blockade in melanoma. Treatment meaning: randomized to nivolumab then ipilimumab (arm A) or the reverse (arm B). Generated by immunoSEQ multiplex PCR, the TCRdb table keeps only in-frame clones and is missing some. The sample lists about 22,000 clones, around 65% seen once, with under 20% in the top ten. The starting material was CD8+ T cells sorted from blood (inferred from file names), obtained from a patient given nivolumab and ipilimumab in sequence. These receptors came from a human donor with melanoma.

The chain couples TRBV27 to TRBJ2-2; possible D gene TRBD2, 5 bases. The CDR3 runs to 16 residues. Germline V CDR1 and CDR2: MNHEY, SMNVEV (reference sequence). With 5 bases removed from V and 4 bases from J, the gap between germline ends came to 17 bases. The CDR3 DNA is TGTGCCAGCAGTGCATCGGTGGGAGACTTCACCGGGGAGCTGTTTTTT. Its translation is CASSASVGDFTGELFF.

The chain is built from TRBV9 and TRBJ2-1; TRBD2 matches 7 bases. V was pared by 0 bases and J by 2 bases, with 2 bases of the junction left unmatched. This CDR3 region has 15 residues. Germline V gene data show CDR1 as SGDLS and CDR2 as YYNGEE. The CDR3 protein is CASSVVGGAYNEQFF. Here the CDR3 DNA reads TGTGCCAGCAGCGTAGTGGGGGGGGCCTACAATGAGCAGTTCTTC.

The chain joins TRBV10-3 to TRBJ2-1; D is unclear. Germline CDR1 and CDR2: ENHRY and SYGVKD. The CDR3 consists of 10 residues. V was shortened by 11 bases and J by 9 bases, with 11 bases between the two germline ends. CDR3 coding DNA: TGTGCCTCTGCGCCGGGTGAGCAGTTCTTC. This codes for CASAPGEQFF.

There are a few counts of this clone. This rearrangement joins TRBV6-1 to TRBJ1-5; tentative D call: TRBD1 (5 bases). V was trimmed by 7 bases and J by 6 bases, leaving 19 bases between them. This CDR3 spans 15 amino acids. CDR1 is MNHNS and CDR2 is SASEGT in the germline V gene. The CDR3 reads CASTQAPFGGQPQHF. CDR3 bases: TGTGCCAGCACCCAGGCTCCGTTCGGGGGTCAGCCCCAGCATTTT.

The chain employs TRBV10-1 and TRBJ1-5, with D unresolved. This CDR3 spans 12 amino acids. V gave up 6 bases and J gave up 11 bases, with 14 bases separating them. The V gene's germline CDR1 is WNHNN and CDR2 SYGVQD (reference sequence). CDR3 DNA sequence: TGCGCCAGCAGGGGAAGGCTCGGGGCCCAGCATTTT. It specifies CASRGRLGAQHF.